The 27 T cell receptor beta chains below come from one sample, sequenced in a study of response to subunit inactivated influenza vaccine. TCRdb reprocessed the RT-PCR reads with MiXCR, giving one entry per CDR3 protein. The sample comprises 600,000 to 700,000 distinct CDR3 sequences, 14% of which are singletons, and less than 8.5% rests with the top ten. The starting material was PBMCs from blood, obtained 14 days before vaccination. The receptors stem from a man aged 50 to 60 who received an inactivated influenza vaccine.

This clonotype was counted many times. This rearrangement joins TRBV7-2 to TRBJ2-1, with D tentatively TRBD2 (6 bases). CDR3 length: 15 amino acids. The germline gives CDR1 SGHTA, CDR2 FQGNSA. V lost 0 bases and J lost 3, with 9 bases in between. The CDR3 loop reads CASSLAGGFYNEQFF. The CDR3 region has the DNA TGTGCCAGCAGCTTAGCGGGGGGATTCTACAATGAGCAGTTCTTC.

This clonotype has ten or more counts. The chain employs TRBV5-1 and TRBJ2-7, with D perhaps matching TRBD1 (5 bases). The CDR3 is made up of 15 amino acids. The germline V and J ends were trimmed by 3 bases and 1 base, with 14 bases remaining between them. The germline CDR1 and CDR2 sequences are SGHRS and YFSETQ. The CDR3 is CASSYLDSSSYEQYF. The CDR3 DNA reads as TGCGCCAGCAGCTACCTTGACAGCTCATCCTACGAGCAGTACTTC.

This clonotype was seen just once. Written as DNA, the CDR3 is TGTGCCAGCAGCCAAGATCGCTCGGGACTAGCGGGAGGAGGAGAGACCCAGTACTTC. Encoded protein: CASSQDRSGLAGGGETQYF. This sequence joins TRBV4-2 and TRBJ2-5; 15 bases agree with TRBD2. The germline CDR1 and CDR2 sequences are LGHNA and YNFKEQ. V trimming: 0 bases; J trimming: 4 bases; junction bases outside the gene matches: 9. The CDR3 spans 19 residues.

With respect to this clonotype: This may be a read error: a much more frequent sequence differs by one nucleotide. This chain connects TRBV4-3 to TRBJ2-1, with 8 bases identical to TRBD2. The CDR3 is 14 residues long. CDR1 and CDR2 from the germline V gene are LGHNA and YSLEER. CDR3 amino acids: CASSQGSGTDEQCF. CDR3 sequence (DNA): TGCGCCAGCAGCCAAGGTAGCGGGACGGATGAGCAGTGCTTC.

Only a few counts were recorded for this clonotype. The chain combines TRBV5-1 with TRBJ2-2; a possible D gene is TRBD1 (7 bases). CDR1 is SGHRS and CDR2 is YFSETQ in the germline V gene. V lost 4 bases and J lost 3, with 13 bases in between. The CDR3 length is 15 residues. This chain's CDR3 is CASSRGDSDTGELFF. The CDR3 DNA reads as TGCGCCAGCAGCCGCGGGGACAGTGACACCGGGGAGCTGTTTTTT.

This clonotype occurred many times. This chain uses TRBV5-6 with TRBJ2-7; TRBD1 is a possible D gene (6 bases). V was trimmed by 4 bases and J by 0 bases, leaving 11 bases between them. Germline CDR1 reads SGHDT; CDR2 reads YYEEEE. The CDR3 runs 14 residues. The CDR3: CASSPDRRSYEQYF. CDR3 bases: TGTGCCAGCAGCCCGGACAGACGCTCCTACGAGCAGTACTTC.

This clonotype occurred many times. The rearrangement joins TRBV24-1 to TRBJ2-1; tentative D call: TRBD2 (5 bases). CDR3 size: 14 residues. The germline gives CDR1 KGHDR, CDR2 SFDVKD. The V end was cut by 4 bases, the J end by 7 bases, with 13 bases between. The CDR3 DNA is TGTGCCACCAGTGACTCGCGGGTGAGGAATGAGCAGTTCTTC. Protein sequence: CATSDSRVRNEQFF.

This chain uses TRBV4-3 with TRBJ1-1; tentatively, D is TRBD1 (5 bases). The V and J ends lost 4 bases and 6 bases respectively, with 15 bases between them. The CDR3 sequence is 14 residues long. The germline gives CDR1 LGHNA, CDR2 YSLEER. DNA of the CDR3: TGCGCCAGCAGCCTCCGGGGGACGGCTTCTGAAGCTTTCTTT. It translates to CASSLRGTASEAFF.

The rearrangement uses TRBV20-1 and TRBJ2-1; D unresolved. V gave up 3 bases and J gave up 1 base, with 7 bases separating them. Germline lookup yields CDR1 DFQATT and CDR2 SNEGSKA (reference sequence). The CDR3 loop spans 13 amino acids. The CDR3 region is CSASAQSYNEQFF. In DNA, the CDR3 is TGCAGTGCTAGTGCCCAGTCCTACAATGAGCAGTTCTTC.

There are a few counts of this clonotype. V gene TRBV4-3 combines with J gene TRBJ1-2; 9 bases agree with TRBD1. CDR1 is LGHNA and CDR2 is YSLEER in the germline V gene. V shed 1 base, J shed 2 bases, and the junction held 8 bases outside the gene matches. This CDR3 region has 17 residues. Here the CDR3 DNA reads TGCGCCAGCAGCCAAGCTCTCGGGACAGGGCACAACTATGGCTACACCTTC. Translation gives CASSQALGTGHNYGYTF.

J is TRBJ2-5 and V is TRBV10-3; 9 nucleotides match TRBD2. The CDR3 has 15 amino acids. Per germline, CDR1 ENHRY and CDR2 SYGVKD. V shed 4 bases and J 5 bases; nucleotides not matched to a gene: 8. CDR3 nucleotides: TGTGCCATCAGTGGAGGCGGGGGGGCGGGTGAGACCCAGTACTTC. Its protein is CAISGGGGAGETQYF.

The chain uses TRBV2 and TRBJ1-4; TRBD1 agrees at 8 bases. Losses at the gene ends were 6 bases for V and 2 bases for J; bases not matched to a gene: 8. From germline, CDR1 is SNHLY and CDR2 FYNNEI. This CDR3 spans 16 amino acids. The CDR3 DNA is TGTGCCAGCAGGATAGACAGGGGCGGCACTAATGAAAAACTGTTTTTT. Translating gives CASRIDRGGTNEKLFF. The full variable domain, in which reference TRBV2 and TRBJ1-4 provide the parts outside the CDR3, is EPEVTQTPSHQVTQMGQEVILRCVPISNHLYFYWYRQILGQKVEFLVSFYNNEISEKSEIFDDQFSVERPDGSNFTLKIRSTKLEDSAMYFCASRIDRGGTNEKLFFGSGTQLSVL.

The genes are TRBV9 and TRBJ1-2; TRBD1 aligns across 8 bases. Trimming took 1 base from V and 1 from J; bases not matched to a gene: 6. The length of the CDR3 is 16 residues. Looked up from germline, CDR1 is SGDLS and CDR2 is YYNGEE. CDR3 protein: CASSVTSTGVNYGYTF. The DNA of the CDR3 is TGTGCCAGCAGCGTAACCTCGACAGGGGTTAACTATGGCTACACCTTC.

In this sample, this clonotype turned up a few times. J is TRBJ2-3 and V is TRBV7-9; TRBD2 matches at 8 bases. J gave up 5 bases and V 1 base, and 8 bases lay outside the gene matches. The CDR3 is 16 amino acids. Germline loops: CDR1 SEHNR, CDR2 FQNEAQ (reference sequence). The CDR3 here is CASSLVTGGPGDTQYF. DNA for the CDR3: TGTGCCAGCAGCTTAGTGACGGGAGGGCCGGGAGATACGCAGTATTTT.

This clonotype was recorded a few times. The CDR3: CSARRVQDEQFF. CDR3 nucleotides: TGCAGTGCTAGGAGGGTCCAGGATGAGCAGTTCTTC. The rearrangement uses TRBV20-1 and TRBJ2-1; D is perhaps TRBD2 (5 bases). This CDR3 has 12 residues. The germline V and J ends were trimmed by 3 bases and 8 bases, with 11 bases remaining between them. CDR1 and CDR2 (germline): DFQATT, SNEGSKA (reference sequence).

In its sample, this clonotype was seen a few times. The chain uses TRBV7-4 and TRBJ1-2, with D possibly being TRBD1 (5 bases). The CDR3 runs 14 residues. Looked up from germline, CDR1 is SGHVT and CDR2 is SQSDAQ. With 2 bases removed from V and 4 bases from J, the gap between germline ends came to 11 bases. The CDR3 DNA reads as TGTGCCAGCAGCTTACGAGGGGATGGCTATGGCTACACCTTC. Translation: CASSLRGDGYGYTF. Full variable domain (rest looked up from reference TRBV7-4 and TRBJ1-2): GAGVSQSPRYKVAKRGRDVALRCDSISGHVTLYWYRQTLGQGSEVLTYSQSDAQRDKSGRPSGRFSAERPERSVSTLKIQRTEQGDSAVYLCASSLRGDGYGYTFGSGTRLTVV.

This clonotype was observed many times. The chain carries TRBV18 and TRBJ2-7, with 7 bases lining up with TRBD2. The CDR3 loop spans 12 amino acids. V dropped 8 bases and J dropped 3; count of bases not matched to a gene: 4. Germline assignment: CDR1 KGHSH and CDR2 LQKENI. This CDR3 reads CASSPGGYEQYF. The CDR3 coding sequence is TGTGCCAGCAGCCCGGGGGGCTACGAGCAGTACTTC. Using reference TRBV18 and TRBJ2-7 for the parts outside the CDR3, the full variable domain is NAGVMQNPRHLVRRRGQEARLRCSPMKGHSHVYWYRQLPEEGLKFMVYLQKENIIDESGMPKERFSAEFPKEGPSILRIQQVVRGDSAAYFCASSPGGYEQYFGPGTRLTVT.

This clonotype was seen a handful of times. The CDR3 reads CASSQQNQLGAGNNEQFF. CDR3 DNA sequence: TGCGCCAGCAGCCAACAAAACCAACTAGGAGCGGGGAACAATGAGCAGTTCTTC. J is TRBJ2-1 and V is TRBV4-1; 7 bases are a match to TRBD2. The V and J ends lost 2 bases and 5 bases, in that order; junction bases with no gene match: 15. The germline V gene has CDR1 MGHRA and CDR2 YSYEKL. The CDR3 runs to 18 residues.

J is TRBJ1-5 and V is TRBV20-1; TRBD1 matches 9 bases. After removal of 3 bases from V and 3 bases from J, the junction contained 6 bases not matched to a gene. Germline-derived CDR1 and CDR2 are DFQATT and SNEGSKA (reference sequence). The CDR3 is made up of 15 amino acids. Here the CDR3 DNA reads TGCAGTGCTAGCCTCAGACAGGGGGTCAATCAGCCCCAGCATTTT. It codes for CSASLRQGVNQPQHF.

This clonotype has more than one count but fewer than ten. J is TRBJ2-2 and V is TRBV3-1, with D possibly TRBD2 on 6 matching bases. The CDR3 sequence is 15 residues long. V was pared by 2 bases and J by 6 bases, with 13 bases between. The germline V gene has CDR1 LGHDT and CDR2 YNNKEL (reference sequence). Written as DNA, the CDR3 is TGTGCCAGCAGCCAAAACGGACTACTCGCCGGGGAGCTGTTTTTT. Protein: CASSQNGLLAGELFF.

V and J are TRBV3-1 and TRBJ2-1; the D is unclear. The CDR3 runs 14 residues. The V gene's germline CDR1 is LGHDT and CDR2 YNNKEL (reference sequence). The germline V and J ends were trimmed by 6 bases and 3 bases, with 12 bases remaining between them. The DNA for the CDR3 is TGTGCCAGCAGTCCCGGGTCCAACTACAATGAGCAGTTCTTC. It codes for CASSPGSNYNEQFF.

Points on this clonotype: Mismatch with germline at one junction end may stem from a read error. The chain has TRBV12-3 or TRBV12-4 and TRBJ2-1, with D possibly being TRBD2 (6 bases). The CDR3 contains 15 residues. CDR3 sequence: CASSAPGLHYNGQFF. As DNA, the CDR3 is TGTGCCAGCAGTGCACCGGGACTCCACTACAATGGGCAGTTCTTC.

V is TRBV4-3 and J is TRBJ2-1, with 16 bases aligning to TRBD2. Germline CDR1 is LGHNA and CDR2 is YSLEER. With 3 bases clipped from V and 15 bases from J, the junction kept 5 bases outside the gene matches. This CDR3 spans 14 amino acids. The DNA for the CDR3 is TGCGCCAGCAGCCAGGGACTAGCGGGAGGGGGGCGGTTCTTC. Its protein product is CASSQGLAGGGRFF.

This chain uses TRBV20-1 with TRBJ2-5, with 11 bases identical to TRBD1. V lost 0 bases, J lost 5 bases, and 11 bases stayed unmatched. CDR1 is DFQATT and CDR2 is SNEGSKA in the germline V gene (reference sequence). The CDR3 runs 17 residues. The CDR3 DNA reads as TGCAGTGCTAGAGATTGGGACAGGGGGTTTGTGGAGGAGACCCAGTACTTC. Its protein is CSARDWDRGFVEETQYF.

Ten or more counts support this clonotype. The chain links TRBV7-2 to TRBJ2-5; D call uncertain. Deletions cut 1 base from V and 4 bases from J, with 10 bases between. CDR1 is SGHTA and CDR2 is FQGNSA in the germline V gene. There are 14 residues in the CDR3. In DNA form, the CDR3 reads TGTGCCAGCAGCTTAGTGGGGTCGGGAGAGACCCAGTACTTC. It yields the protein CASSLVGSGETQYF.

Turning to this clonotype: Lacking the conserved final phenylalanine or tryptophan, this CDR3 likely reflects a read error. The rearrangement joins TRBV29-1 to TRBJ1-1; D possibly corresponds to TRBD1 (6 bases). Looked up from germline, CDR1 is SQVTM and CDR2 is ANQGSEA. Trimming took 8 bases from V and 4 from J, leaving 17 bases between them. CDR3 length: 13 residues. CDR3 residues: CSIGGRLVTEAFL. CDR3 DNA: TGCAGCATTGGGGGCAGGTTAGTCACTGAAGCTTTCCTT.

This sequence joins TRBV10-1 and TRBJ2-1; 14 nucleotides match TRBD2. V shed 6 bases, J shed 8 bases, and the junction held 6 bases outside the gene matches. Germline CDR1 is WNHNN and CDR2 is SYGVQD (reference sequence). The CDR3 spans 15 residues. The CDR3 protein is CASRRTSGGSHEQFF. The CDR3 bases are TGCGCCAGCAGGCGGACTAGCGGGGGGTCCCATGAGCAGTTCTTC.